Presented here are 22 T cell receptor beta chains from one specimen sequenced in a study of blood T cell repertoires in COVID-19. Libraries were prepared by immunoSEQ multiplex PCR; TCRdb keeps only in-frame clonotypes and omits some of them. The sample includes more than 90,000 clones, more than 75% of them seen just once. The specimen sequenced was peripheral blood. These receptors all stem from a middle-aged man with acute or convalescent COVID-19.

V gene TRBV6-5 combines with J gene TRBJ1-6, with D uncertain. Trimming removed 5 bases from V and 7 bases from J, with 15 bases in between. The CDR3 spans 15 residues. Germline V gene sequence: CDR1 MNHEY, CDR2 SVGAGI. The CDR3 DNA reads TGTGCCAGCAGTCCTTCGGCGGTCCCGAATTCACCCCTCCACTTT. Translated: CASSPSAVPNSPLHF.

V is TRBV5-6 and J is TRBJ2-3; unclear D gene. The CDR3 extends over 17 amino acids. CDR1 is SGHDT, CDR2 YYEEEE, per germline. Trimming stripped 0 bases from V and 0 bases from J, with 14 bases between. CDR3 sequence reads: CASSLALLAASTDTQYF. In DNA form, the CDR3 reads TGTGCCAGCAGCTTGGCCCTGTTGGCGGCTAGCACAGATACGCAGTATTTT.

This clone was observed once. V usage is TRBV6-6 and J usage is TRBJ2-7; D might be TRBD2 (6 bases). The germline V gene has CDR1 MNHNY and CDR2 SVGAGI (reference sequence). Deletions cut 2 bases from V and 6 bases from J, with 11 bases between. This CDR3 contains 13 residues. In DNA, the CDR3 is TGTGCCAGCAGTTACGCGGGGTTCGGCGAGCAGTACTTC. As protein: CASSYAGFGEQYF.

The chain links TRBV27 to TRBJ1-2; 7 bases are shared with TRBD1. With V trimmed by 4 bases and J by 1 base, 9 bases remained unmatched. CDR1 is MNHEY, CDR2 SMNVEV, per germline (reference sequence). This CDR3 contains 16 residues. The CDR3 region has the DNA TGTGCCAGCAGTTCAAAAAACAGGGGCGTTAACTATGGCTACACCTTC. Translation gives CASSSKNRGVNYGYTF.

The chain has TRBV6-5 and TRBJ1-5; TRBD1 agrees at 10 bases. The CDR3 consists of 15 residues. Losses at the gene ends were 6 bases for V and 7 bases for J; bases not matched to a gene: 9. Germline CDR1 and CDR2: MNHEY and SVGAGI. The CDR3 DNA follows: TGTGCCAGCAGGCCGACAGGGGGCGCACAGCAGCCCCAGCATTTT. The encoded protein is CASRPTGGAQQPQHF.

This clone occurred once. This chain links TRBV6-2 or TRBV6-3 with TRBJ1-2, with D perhaps TRBD1 (6 bases). V lost 2 bases and J lost 8, with 12 bases in between. The germline CDR1 and CDR2 sequences are MNHEY and SVGEGT. This CDR3 is 13 amino acids long. CDR3 sequence (DNA): TGTGCCAGCAGTTACATTTGGGGGCAAGGCTACACCTTC. Protein: CASSYIWGQGYTF.

The chain has TRBV5-4 and TRBJ1-1; D perhaps matches TRBD1 (5 bases). V was shortened by 2 bases and J by 5 bases, with 16 bases between the two germline ends. CDR3 length: 15 residues. Germline V gene sequence: CDR1 SGHNT, CDR2 YYREEE (reference sequence). This CDR3 reads CASSFTQGGGTEAFF. The CDR3 DNA reads TGTGCCAGCAGCTTCACTCAGGGAGGTGGGACTGAAGCTTTCTTT.

The chain employs TRBV28 and TRBJ1-5; 11 nucleotides align to TRBD1. This CDR3 is built from 17 residues. Trimming at V came to 2 bases and at J to 2 bases, leaving 5 bases not matched to a gene. Germline CDR1 and CDR2: MDHEN and SYDVKM. CDR3 loop: CASSLSGTGGRNQPQHF. The CDR3 DNA is TGTGCCAGCAGTTTAAGCGGGACAGGGGGACGCAATCAGCCCCAGCATTTT.

The chain links TRBV28 to TRBJ2-6; 8 bases map to TRBD1. CDR1 is MDHEN and CDR2 is SYDVKM in the germline V gene. The CDR3 runs 16 residues. With V trimmed by 4 bases and J by 0 bases, 2 bases remained unmatched. The CDR3, as DNA: TGTGCCAGCAGTTCGCAGGGGGCCTCTGGGGCCAACGTCCTGACTTTC. Translating it yields CASSSQGASGANVLTF.

The chain recombines TRBV4-3 with TRBJ2-3, with 8 bases that match TRBD1. With V trimmed by 3 bases and J by 3 bases, 5 bases remained unmatched. The CDR3 covers 15 residues. The V gene's germline CDR1 is LGHNA and CDR2 YSLEER. The CDR3 sequence: CASSQDRARTDTQYF. The CDR3 bases are TGCGCCAGCAGCCAGGACAGGGCCCGGACAGATACGCAGTATTTT.

V and J are TRBV30 and TRBJ2-3; 8 bases are a match to TRBD2. The germline gives CDR1 GTSNPN, CDR2 SVGIG (reference sequence). The ends lost 3 bases at V and 1 base at J; junction bases unmatched: 6. The CDR3 spans 15 residues. The CDR3 DNA sequence: TGTGCCTGGAGGGACGGAGCGGGAGGCACAGATACGCAGTATTTT. Translating it yields CAWRDGAGGTDTQYF.

This chain joins TRBV3-1 (or the pseudogene TRBV3-2) and TRBJ1-6; D may be TRBD1 (5 bases). CDR3 length: 14 amino acids. Germline-derived CDR1 and CDR2 are LGHDT and YNNKEL (reference sequence). Trimming shortened V by 7 bases and J by 4 bases, and 11 bases separated the two germline ends. The CDR3 DNA is TGTGCCAGCACCGACAGCGGGTATAATTCACCCCTCCACTTT. Translation gives CASTDSGYNSPLHF.

The chain carries TRBV19 and TRBJ2-2; 7 bases agree with TRBD1. Trimming cost V 11 bases and J 2 bases; bases outside gene matches: 5. This CDR3 is 13 amino acids long. Germline CDR1 is LNHDA and CDR2 is SQIVND (reference sequence). The CDR3 is CAGRDRNTGELFF. CDR3 coding DNA: TGTGCCGGCCGGGACAGAAACACCGGGGAGCTGTTTTTT. The full variable domain, in which reference TRBV19 and TRBJ2-2 provide the parts outside the CDR3, is DGGITQSPKYLFRKEGQNVTLSCEQNLNHDAMYWYRQDPGQGLRLIYYSQIVNDFQKGDIAEGYSVSREKKESFPLTVTSAQKNPTAFYLCAGRDRNTGELFFGEGSRLTVL.

The chain combines TRBV2 with TRBJ2-5; D is ambiguous. Germline V CDR1 and CDR2: SNHLY, FYNNEI. The CDR3 length is 14 residues. Trimming shortened V by 6 bases and J by 1 base, and 12 bases separated the two germline ends. The CDR3, as DNA: TGTGCCAGCAGGCGCGACATGACCCAAGAGACCCAGTACTTC. Its translation is CASRRDMTQETQYF.

Remarks on this clone: Other nucleotide sequences in the sample specify the same CDR3. This sequence joins TRBV7-2 and TRBJ2-3; no definite D call. Germline values: CDR1 SGHTA, CDR2 FQGNSA. The CDR3 has 13 amino acids. V lost 0 bases and J lost 3, with 4 bases in between. CDR3 bases: TGTGCCAGCAGCTTAGCGCGGACAGATACGCAGTATTTT. It is translated as CASSLARTDTQYF. The whole variable domain, remainder taken from reference TRBV7-2 and TRBJ2-3, is GAGVSQSPSNKVTEKGKDVELRCDPISGHTALYWYRQSLGQGLEFLIYFQGNSAPDKSGLPSDRFSAERTGGSVSTLTIQRTQQEDSAVYLCASSLARTDTQYFGPGTRLTVL.

The chain is built from TRBV10-3 and TRBJ2-3; 12 positions agree with TRBD2. The J segment lost 6 bases and the V segment lost 3 bases, leaving 7 bases of the junction unmatched. Germline CDR1 ENHRY, CDR2 SYGVKD. The CDR3 has 16 residues. CDR3 protein: CAISESSGGATDTQYF. The CDR3, as DNA: TGTGCCATCAGTGAATCTAGCGGGGGGGCCACTGATACGCAGTATTTT.

The rearrangement uses TRBV5-6 and TRBJ1-3; D unclear. V lost 9 bases, J lost 0 bases, and 10 bases lay in between. Germline CDR1 is SGHDT and CDR2 is YYEEEE. This CDR3 has 13 amino acids. This chain's CDR3 is CATRRSSGNTIYF. The CDR3 bases are TGTGCCACTCGGAGGAGCTCTGGAAACACCATATATTTT.

V and J are TRBV6-6 and TRBJ2-1, with 7 bases aligning to TRBD2. Germline CDR1 MNHNY, CDR2 SVGAGI (reference sequence). The CDR3 has 16 amino acids. V shed 4 bases, J shed 4 bases, and the junction held 10 bases outside the gene matches. The CDR3 coding sequence is TGTGCCAGCAGTTCCGGGGGGAGGGCCGGGTACAATGAGCAGTTCTTC. It is translated as CASSSGGRAGYNEQFF.

The rearrangement links TRBV5-1 to TRBJ2-5; D might be TRBD2 (5 bases). This CDR3 comprises 14 residues. Germline V gene data show CDR1 as SGHRS and CDR2 as YFSETQ. V was cut by 3 bases and J by 1 base, with 10 bases left in between. CDR3 amino acids: CASSSRGSQETQYF. CDR3 sequence (DNA): TGCGCCAGCAGCTCCCGAGGGAGCCAAGAGACCCAGTACTTC.

This chain joins TRBV7-2 and TRBJ1-2, with a tentative D call TRBD1 (5 bases). CDR3 length: 18 amino acids. Germline loops: CDR1 SGHTA, CDR2 FQGNSA. Trimming left V 5 bases short and J 1 base short, with 23 bases between. The CDR3 nucleotides are TGTGCCAGCAGCGCCGACCCAAGGGGCAGTACCCTTAACTATGGCTACACCTTC. Translating it yields CASSADPRGSTLNYGYTF. Full variable domain (outside the CDR3, taken from reference TRBV7-2 and TRBJ1-2): GAGVSQSPSNKVTEKGKDVELRCDPISGHTALYWYRQSLGQGLEFLIYFQGNSAPDKSGLPSDRFSAERTGGSVSTLTIQRTQQEDSAVYLCASSADPRGSTLNYGYTFGSGTRLTVV.

The rearrangement links TRBV19 to TRBJ2-5, with a possible D match to TRBD1 (5 bases). The V end was cut by 3 bases, the J end by 0 bases, with 8 bases between. This CDR3 contains 14 residues. The germline gives CDR1 LNHDA, CDR2 SQIVND (reference sequence). The CDR3 loop is CASSIVGDQETQYF. In nucleotides, the CDR3 is TGTGCCAGTAGTATCGTAGGGGACCAAGAGACCCAGTACTTC.

The chain carries TRBV24-1 and TRBJ1-1, with D possibly TRBD1 on 5 matching bases. V lost 9 bases, J lost 7 bases, and 17 bases lay in between. The CDR3 length is 13 residues. The germline V gene has CDR1 KGHDR and CDR2 SFDVKD. The CDR3 nucleotides read TGTGCCACCCGGCCGCGGGGGGTGGGTGAAGCTTTCTTT. This encodes CATRPRGVGEAFF.